This is a list of T cell receptor beta chains from one sample in a study of T cell responses to AZD1222 COVID-19 vaccine. Some clones are missing from TCRdb's copy, which holds only in-frame ones; the method was immunoSEQ multiplex PCR. Of fewer than 200,000 clones in the sample, roughly 90% are singletons; the top ten hold 4% to 5.5%. The sample consisted of peripheral blood, taken 28 days after the second AZD1222 dose. The receptors come from an adult who received the AZD1222 COVID-19 vaccine. Both conserved end residues are part of each CDR3. The D gene is left open where the match is weak. The size of a clone is reported for some rows only, either as once, few or many, or as a class for expanded clones.

>NA|TRBJ1-6|NA|TRBV12-5
CASGDSRDPKESSYNSPLHF
TGTGCTAGTGGTGACTCCCGGGACCCTAAGGAAAGCTCCTATAATTCACCCCTCCACTTT
>NA|TRBJ1-1|NA|TRBV5-6
CASRRAGEAFF
TGTGCCAGCAGAAGGGCCGGTGAAGCTTTCTTT
>once|TRBJ1-1|NA|TRBV7-8
CASSLVWGNTEAFF
TGTGCCAGCAGCTTAGTCTGGGGGAACACTGAAGCTTTCTTT
>NA|TRBJ1-5|NA|TRBV12-3/TRBV12-4
CASSRDHQPQHF
TGTGCCAGCAGTCGCGACCATCAGCCCCAGCATTTT
>once|TRBJ1-2|NA|TRBV5-1
CASSGNRQLNYGYTF
TGCGCCAGCAGCGGAAACAGACAGCTCAACTATGGCTACACCTTC
>few|TRBJ1-3|NA|TRBV29-1
CSVAKDTIYF
TGCAGCGTTGCTAAGGACACCATATATTTT
>NA|TRBJ1-2|NA|TRBV5-6
CASSLGSYIGFGYTF
TGTGCCAGCAGCTTGGGTTCGTACATCGGATTTGGCTACACCTTC
>NA|TRBJ1-1|NA|TRBV29-1
CSVPRGLGTEAFF
TGCAGCGTTCCCCGGGGATTGGGCACTGAAGCTTTCTTT
>NA|TRBJ1-6|NA|TRBV11-2
CASSLDAYRDISPLHF
TGTGCCAGCAGCTTAGATGCCTACAGGGATATCTCACCCCTCCACTTT
>NA|TRBJ2-3|TRBD2|TRBV4-2
CASSPRTRDTDTQYF
TGTGCCAGCAGCCCAAGGACTAGAGACACAGATACGCAGTATTTT
>NA|TRBJ1-2|NA|TRBV2
CASSESQANYGYTF
TGTGCCAGCAGTGAATCGCAAGCTAACTATGGCTACACCTTC
>NA|TRBJ2-1|TRBD2|TRBV10-3
CAISKLTSGGARAQEQFF
TGTGCCATCAGTAAGTTGACTAGCGGGGGGGCCAGGGCGCAAGAGCAGTTCTTC
>NA|TRBJ1-1|NA|TRBV30
CAWTSQGSATEAFF
TGTGCCTGGACATCCCAGGGTTCGGCAACTGAAGCTTTCTTT
>NA|TRBJ1-2|NA|TRBV6-5
CASSSTREGYGYTF
TGTGCCAGCAGTTCCACAAGGGAGGGCTATGGCTACACCTTC
>NA|TRBJ1-1|TRBD1|TRBV20-1
CSASPAGTANTEAFF
TGCAGTGCTAGTCCAGCCGGGACAGCGAACACTGAAGCTTTCTTT
>NA|TRBJ1-1|NA|TRBV19
CASSILGTGRRTEAFF
TGTGCCAGTAGTATATTAGGGACGGGGAGGCGGACTGAAGCTTTCTTT
>NA|TRBJ1-5|NA|TRBV7-9
CASSLGARQPQHF
TGTGCCAGCAGCTTAGGGGCACGTCAGCCCCAGCATTTT
>NA|TRBJ2-6|NA|TRBV19
CASSIWVSGANVLTF
TGTGCCAGTAGTATTTGGGTATCTGGGGCCAACGTCCTGACTTTC
>NA|TRBJ2-1|NA|TRBV5-6
CASSLGANNEQFF
TGTGCCAGCAGCTTGGGGGCAAACAATGAGCAGTTCTTC
>NA|TRBJ2-5|NA|TRBV5-1
CASSPHEETQYF
TGCGCCAGCAGCCCCCACGAAGAGACCCAGTACTTC
>NA|TRBJ1-1|NA|TRBV15
CATSGGLNTEAFF
TGTGCCACCAGCGGGGGCCTGAACACTGAAGCTTTCTTT
>once|TRBJ2-1|TRBD2|TRBV24-1
CATSQSGEVGQFF
TGTGCCACCAGTCAAAGCGGGGAAGTGGGGCAGTTCTTC
>NA|TRBJ1-5|NA|TRBV12-3/TRBV12-4
CASSWGVNQPQHF
TGTGCCAGCAGTTGGGGGGTCAATCAGCCCCAGCATTTT
>once|TRBJ2-5|TRBD1|TRBV2
CASSETGQGETQYF
TGTGCCAGCAGTGAGACAGGGCAGGGGGAGACCCAGTACTTC